This TCR beta chain was captured by sequencing in a study of blood T cell repertoires in COVID-19. Study-level information: Samples of COVID-19 (acute and convalescent) were obtained from the United States, Italy and Spain. PBMCs, B-cell-depleted T cells, or T cells were the source of the cDNA or gDNA that made up the material.

Sequenced by immunoSEQ multiplex PCR; TCRdb stores in-frame clones only, minus some. Of about 68,000 clones in the sample, 90% were seen once. Germline CDR1 and CDR2: PRHDT and FYEKMQ (reference sequence). V was clipped by 4 bases and J by 8 bases, with 17 bases between them. CDR3 length: 14 residues. The sequenced sample consisted of peripheral blood. This rearrangement joins TRBV13 to TRBJ1-2; no reliable D call. This receptor was obtained from a middle-aged man with COVID-19, enrolled during active disease. In nucleotides, the CDR3 is TGTGCCAGCAGCTCGAGGGTGGCTTCTAACGGCTACACCTTC. Translation: CASSSRVASNGYTF.